The clone carrying this TCR beta chain showed up just a few times. Per the original data handling: Quantification of nucleated cells was approximated via reference gene primer amplification. Data came from immunoSEQ multiplex PCR; TCRdb stores just in-frame clones and leaves some out. The D gene and trimming were derived from the DNA, and the V and J assignments and clone size from that table. Among approximately 260,000 clones listed, around 87% were seen once. Trimming cost V 4 bases and J 4 bases, with 17 bases left between them. The CDR3 consists of 16 residues. Germline CDR1 reads SGHNT; CDR2 reads YYREEE (reference sequence). This entry comes from a study of blood T cell repertoires in COVID-19. In the study overall: Italy, Spain and the United States were the sources of the convalescent and acute COVID-19 samples. PBMCs, B-cell-depleted T cells, or T cells provided the cDNA or gDNA that made up the material.

This clonotype originated in a man aged 18 to 29 with active or convalescent COVID-19. The V and J genes are TRBV5-4 and TRBJ2-2; a weak D match, TRBD2 (7 bases). Material: peripheral blood. The CDR3 bases are TGTGCCAGCAGCCAAGGGGGGGTGCCGGGCACCGGGGAGCTGTTTTTT. Residues: CASSQGGVPGTGELFF. Full variable domain (missing parts from reference TRBV5-4 and TRBJ2-2): ETGVTQSPTHLIKTRGQQVTLRCSSQSGHNTVSWYQQALGQGPQFIFQYYREEENGRGNFPPRFSGLQFPNYSSELNVNALELDDSALYLCASSQGGVPGTGELFFGEGSRLTVL.